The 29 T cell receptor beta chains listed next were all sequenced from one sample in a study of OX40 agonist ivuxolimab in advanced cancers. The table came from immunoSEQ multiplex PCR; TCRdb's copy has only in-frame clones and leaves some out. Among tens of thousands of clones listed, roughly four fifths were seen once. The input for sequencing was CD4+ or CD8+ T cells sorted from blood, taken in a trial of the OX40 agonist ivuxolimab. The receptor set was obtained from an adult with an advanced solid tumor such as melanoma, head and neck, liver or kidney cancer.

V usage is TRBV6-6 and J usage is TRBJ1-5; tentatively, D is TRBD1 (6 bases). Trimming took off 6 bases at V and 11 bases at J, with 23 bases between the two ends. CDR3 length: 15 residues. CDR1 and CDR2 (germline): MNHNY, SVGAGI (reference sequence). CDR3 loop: CASSRGLPQGWSQHF. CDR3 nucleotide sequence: TGTGCCAGCAGCCGGGGACTCCCACAGGGATGGTCCCAGCATTTT.

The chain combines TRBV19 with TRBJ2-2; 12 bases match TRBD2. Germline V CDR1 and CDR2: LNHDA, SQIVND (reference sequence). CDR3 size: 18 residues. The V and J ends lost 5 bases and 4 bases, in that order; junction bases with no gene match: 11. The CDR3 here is CASSRLAGGELITGELFF. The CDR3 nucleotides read TGTGCCAGTAGTCGTCTAGCGGGAGGGGAATTAATCACCGGGGAGCTGTTTTTT.

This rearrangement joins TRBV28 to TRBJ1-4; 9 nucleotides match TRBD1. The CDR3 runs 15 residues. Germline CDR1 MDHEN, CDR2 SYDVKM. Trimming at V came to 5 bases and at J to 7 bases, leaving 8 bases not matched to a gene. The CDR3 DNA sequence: TGTGCCAGCAGTGACGCCGGGACAGGGCGTGAAAAACTGTTTTTT. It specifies CASSDAGTGREKLFF.

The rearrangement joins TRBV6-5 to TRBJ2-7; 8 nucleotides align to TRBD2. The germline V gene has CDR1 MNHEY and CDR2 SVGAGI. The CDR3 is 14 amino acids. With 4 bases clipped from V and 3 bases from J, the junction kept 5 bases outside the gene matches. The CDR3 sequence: CASSWRGEGYEQYF. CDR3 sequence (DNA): TGTGCCAGCAGTTGGCGGGGGGAAGGCTACGAGCAGTACTTC.

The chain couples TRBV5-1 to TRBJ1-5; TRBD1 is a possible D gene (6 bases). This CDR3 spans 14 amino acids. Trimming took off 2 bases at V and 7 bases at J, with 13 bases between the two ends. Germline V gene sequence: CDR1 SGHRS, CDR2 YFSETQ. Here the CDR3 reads CASSFTGFGQPQHF. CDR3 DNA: TGCGCCAGCAGCTTTACAGGGTTCGGCCAGCCCCAGCATTTT.

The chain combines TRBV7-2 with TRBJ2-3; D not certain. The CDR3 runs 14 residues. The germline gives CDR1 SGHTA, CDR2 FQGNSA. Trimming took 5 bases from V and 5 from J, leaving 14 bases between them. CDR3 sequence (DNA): TGTGCCAGCAGCCCCAGCCGGATAGGAGATACGCAGTATTTT. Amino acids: CASSPSRIGDTQYF.

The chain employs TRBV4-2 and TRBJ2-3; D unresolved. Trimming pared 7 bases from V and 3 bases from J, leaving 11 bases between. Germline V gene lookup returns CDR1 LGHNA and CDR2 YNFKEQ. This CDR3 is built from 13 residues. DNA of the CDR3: TGTGCCAGCATGAAGCCCGGGACAGATACGCAGTATTTT. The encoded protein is CASMKPGTDTQYF.

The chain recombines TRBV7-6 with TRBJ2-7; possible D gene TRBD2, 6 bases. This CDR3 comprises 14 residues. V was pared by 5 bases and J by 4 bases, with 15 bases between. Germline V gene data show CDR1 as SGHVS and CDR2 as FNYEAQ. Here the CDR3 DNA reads TGTGCCAGCAGCATGACAGTAGGGACTTACGAGCAGTACTTC. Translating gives CASSMTVGTYEQYF.

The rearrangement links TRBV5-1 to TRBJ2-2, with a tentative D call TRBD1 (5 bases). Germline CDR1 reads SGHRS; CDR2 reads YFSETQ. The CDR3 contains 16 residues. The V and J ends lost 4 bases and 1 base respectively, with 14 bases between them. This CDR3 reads CASSRGQTLNTGELFF. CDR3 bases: TGCGCCAGCAGCCGAGGACAAACCCTGAACACCGGGGAGCTGTTTTTT.

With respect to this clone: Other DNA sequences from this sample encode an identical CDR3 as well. The CDR3 bases are TGCGCCAGCAGCTTGACTAGCGGGAGTAATGAGCAGTTCTTC. Encoded protein: CASSLTSGSNEQFF. This chain uses TRBV5-1 with TRBJ2-1; 11 bases agree with TRBD2. Germline CDR1 is SGHRS and CDR2 is YFSETQ. This CDR3 has 14 residues. V dropped 1 base and J dropped 7; count of bases not matched to a gene: 1.

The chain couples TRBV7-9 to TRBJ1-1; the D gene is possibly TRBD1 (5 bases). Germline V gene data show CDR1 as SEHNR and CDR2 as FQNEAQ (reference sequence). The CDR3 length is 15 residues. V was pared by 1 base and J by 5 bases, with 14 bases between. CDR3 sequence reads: CASSLEGLFDTEAFF. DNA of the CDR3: TGTGCCAGCAGCTTAGAGGGGCTTTTCGATACTGAAGCTTTCTTT.

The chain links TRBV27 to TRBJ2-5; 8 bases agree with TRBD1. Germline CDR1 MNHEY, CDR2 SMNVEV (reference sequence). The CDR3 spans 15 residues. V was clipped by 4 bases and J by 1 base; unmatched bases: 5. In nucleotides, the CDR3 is TGTGCCAGCAGTTCGCCCGGGACAGGCCAAGAGACCCAGTACTTC. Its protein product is CASSSPGTGQETQYF.

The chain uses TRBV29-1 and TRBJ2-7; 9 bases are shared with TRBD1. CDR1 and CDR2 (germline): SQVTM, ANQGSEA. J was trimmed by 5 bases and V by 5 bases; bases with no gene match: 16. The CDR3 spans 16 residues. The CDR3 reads CSVRLNRGREGDEQYF. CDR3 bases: TGCAGCGTTCGATTAAACAGGGGGCGTGAAGGGGACGAGCAGTACTTC.

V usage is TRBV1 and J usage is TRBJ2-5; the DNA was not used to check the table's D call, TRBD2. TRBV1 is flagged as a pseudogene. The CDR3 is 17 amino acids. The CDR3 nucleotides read TGCACCAGCAGCCAAGAAGGTTCGGGGGGAACGCAAGAGACCCAGTACTTC. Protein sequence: CTSSQEGSGGTQETQYF.

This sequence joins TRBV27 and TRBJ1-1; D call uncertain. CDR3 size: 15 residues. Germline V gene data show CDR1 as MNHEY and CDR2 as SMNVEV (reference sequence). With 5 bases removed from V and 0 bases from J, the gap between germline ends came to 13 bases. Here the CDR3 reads CASSPPWPLNTEAFF. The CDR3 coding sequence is TGTGCCAGCAGTCCACCCTGGCCCCTGAACACTGAAGCTTTCTTT.

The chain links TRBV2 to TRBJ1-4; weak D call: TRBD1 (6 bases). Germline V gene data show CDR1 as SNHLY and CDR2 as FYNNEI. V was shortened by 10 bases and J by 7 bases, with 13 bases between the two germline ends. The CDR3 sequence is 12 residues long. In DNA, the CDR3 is TGTGCCACCCAGGGGAGTGGTGAAAAACTGTTTTTT. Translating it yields CATQGSGEKLFF.

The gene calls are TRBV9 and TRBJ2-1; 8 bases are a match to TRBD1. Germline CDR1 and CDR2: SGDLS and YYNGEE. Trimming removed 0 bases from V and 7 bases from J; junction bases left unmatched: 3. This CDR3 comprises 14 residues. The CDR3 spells CASSVVTGGNEQFF. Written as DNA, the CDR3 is TGTGCCAGCAGCGTAGTAACAGGGGGGAATGAGCAGTTCTTC.

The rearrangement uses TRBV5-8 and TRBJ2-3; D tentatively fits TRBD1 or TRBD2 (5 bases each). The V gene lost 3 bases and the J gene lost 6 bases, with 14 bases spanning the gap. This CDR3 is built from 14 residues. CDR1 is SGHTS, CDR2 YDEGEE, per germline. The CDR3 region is CASSSRWGGDTQYF. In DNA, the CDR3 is TGTGCCAGCAGCTCCCGGTGGGGCGGGGATACGCAGTATTTT.

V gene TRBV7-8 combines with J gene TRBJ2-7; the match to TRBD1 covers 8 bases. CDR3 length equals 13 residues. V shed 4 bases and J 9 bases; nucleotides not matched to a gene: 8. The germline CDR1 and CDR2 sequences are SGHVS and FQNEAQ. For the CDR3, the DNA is TGTGCCAGCAGCTCTGATCGACAGGGGATGCAGTACTTC. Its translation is CASSSDRQGMQYF.

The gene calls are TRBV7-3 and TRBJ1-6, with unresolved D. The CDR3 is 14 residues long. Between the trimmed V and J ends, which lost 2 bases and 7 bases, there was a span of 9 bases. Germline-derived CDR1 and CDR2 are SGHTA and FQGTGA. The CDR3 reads CASSLGQWNSPLHF. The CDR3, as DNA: TGTGCCAGCAGCTTAGGGCAGTGGAATTCACCCCTCCACTTT.

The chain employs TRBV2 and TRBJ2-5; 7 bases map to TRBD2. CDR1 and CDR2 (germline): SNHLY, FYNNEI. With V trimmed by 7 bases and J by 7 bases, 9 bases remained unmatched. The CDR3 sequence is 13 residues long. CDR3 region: CASKASGIGTQYF. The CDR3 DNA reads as TGTGCCAGCAAGGCCAGCGGGATTGGGACCCAGTACTTC.

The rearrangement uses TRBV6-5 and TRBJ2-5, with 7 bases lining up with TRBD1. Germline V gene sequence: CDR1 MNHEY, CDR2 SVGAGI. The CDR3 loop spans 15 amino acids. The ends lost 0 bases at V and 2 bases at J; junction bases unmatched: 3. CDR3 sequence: CASSYSGTAQETQYF. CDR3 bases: TGTGCCAGCAGTTACTCCGGGACAGCTCAAGAGACCCAGTACTTC.

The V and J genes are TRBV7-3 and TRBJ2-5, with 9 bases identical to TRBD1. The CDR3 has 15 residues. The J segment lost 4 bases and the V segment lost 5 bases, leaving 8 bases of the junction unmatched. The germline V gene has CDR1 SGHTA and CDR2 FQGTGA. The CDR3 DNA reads TGTGCCAGCAGCCCAACAGGGGGCATGTCAGAGACCCAGTACTTC. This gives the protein CASSPTGGMSETQYF.

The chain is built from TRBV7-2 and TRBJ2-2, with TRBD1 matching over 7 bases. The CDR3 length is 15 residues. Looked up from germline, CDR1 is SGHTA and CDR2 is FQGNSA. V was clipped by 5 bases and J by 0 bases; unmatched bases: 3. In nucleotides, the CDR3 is TGTGCCAGCAGCGGACAGGTCGCGAACACCGGGGAGCTGTTTTTT. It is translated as CASSGQVANTGELFF.

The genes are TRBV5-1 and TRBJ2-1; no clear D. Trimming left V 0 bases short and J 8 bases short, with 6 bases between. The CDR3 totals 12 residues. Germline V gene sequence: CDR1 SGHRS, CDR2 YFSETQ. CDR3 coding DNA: TGCGCCAGCAGCTTGGAGTCTGATGAGCAGTTCTTC. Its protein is CASSLESDEQFF.

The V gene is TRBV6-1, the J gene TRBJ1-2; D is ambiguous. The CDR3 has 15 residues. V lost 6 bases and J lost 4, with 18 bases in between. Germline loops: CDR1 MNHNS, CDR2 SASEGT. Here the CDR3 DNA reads TGTGCCAGCAGAGCAGCAGAGAATTTACTCTATGGCTACACCTTC. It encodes CASRAAENLLYGYTF.

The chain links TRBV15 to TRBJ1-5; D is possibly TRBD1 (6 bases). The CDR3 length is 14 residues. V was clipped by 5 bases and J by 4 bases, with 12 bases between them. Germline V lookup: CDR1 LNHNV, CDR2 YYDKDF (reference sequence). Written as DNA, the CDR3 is TGTGCCACCAGCGAAGTTCAGGGGAATCAGCCCCAGCATTTT. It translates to CATSEVQGNQPQHF.

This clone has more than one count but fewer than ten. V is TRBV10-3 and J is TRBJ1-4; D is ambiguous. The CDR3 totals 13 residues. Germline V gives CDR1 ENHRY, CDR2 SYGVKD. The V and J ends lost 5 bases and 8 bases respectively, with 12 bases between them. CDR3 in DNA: TGTGCCATCAGTAAGATGGGCGGCGAAAAACTGTTTTTT. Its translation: CAISKMGGEKLFF.

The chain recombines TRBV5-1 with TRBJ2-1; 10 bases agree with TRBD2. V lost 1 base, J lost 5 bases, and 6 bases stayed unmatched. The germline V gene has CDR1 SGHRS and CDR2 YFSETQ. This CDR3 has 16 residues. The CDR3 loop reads CASSLSLAGADNEQFF. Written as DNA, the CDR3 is TGCGCCAGCAGCTTGTCTCTAGCGGGGGCAGACAATGAGCAGTTCTTC.